This TCR beta chain was identified in a study of radiation and T cells in renal cell carcinoma. The time point: blood 4 weeks post-SBRT, at nephrectomy. Treatment denoted: 15 Gy SBRT to primary tumor, nephrectomy 4 weeks later. CDR3 length: 15 amino acids. CDR1 and CDR2 from the germline V gene are KGHSY and FQNENV. With V trimmed by 2 bases and J by 5 bases, 4 bases remained unmatched. Measured with immunoSEQ multiplex PCR; TCRdb has only the in-frame clones, and not every one. The repertoire includes 90,000 to 100,000 clones, 84% of them detected once, and 6.5% to 8% sits in the top ten. The clonotype originates from a man aged 55 to 69 with renal cell carcinoma. This chain uses TRBV16 with TRBJ2-2, with 8 bases matching TRBD1. Sequencing used blood, obtained from a patient whose treatment included radiotherapy and nephrectomy. In nucleotides, the CDR3 is TGTGCCAGCAGCCAAAGCAGGGGGCAAACCGGGGAGCTGTTTTTT. Protein sequence: CASSQSRGQTGELFF.